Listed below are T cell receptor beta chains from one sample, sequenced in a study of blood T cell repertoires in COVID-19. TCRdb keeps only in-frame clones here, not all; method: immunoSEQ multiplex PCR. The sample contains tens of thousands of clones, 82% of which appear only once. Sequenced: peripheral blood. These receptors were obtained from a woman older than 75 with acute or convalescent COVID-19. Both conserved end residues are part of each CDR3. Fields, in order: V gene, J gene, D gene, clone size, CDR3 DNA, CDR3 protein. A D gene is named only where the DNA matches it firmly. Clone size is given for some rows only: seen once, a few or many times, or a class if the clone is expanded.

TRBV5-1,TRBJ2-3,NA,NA,TGCGCCAGCAGATCCTATAGCGGAAGCACAGATACGCAGTATTTT,CASRSYSGSTDTQYF
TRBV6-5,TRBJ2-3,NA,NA,TGTGCCACCTCGACTACATTCACAGATACGCAGTATTTT,CATSTTFTDTQYF
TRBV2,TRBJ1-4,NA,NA,TGTGCCAGCAGTGAAGCGCTTCCGGACAGATTACGACCTGAAAAACTGTTTTTT,CASSEALPDRLRPEKLFF
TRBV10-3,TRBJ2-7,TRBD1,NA,TGTGCCATCTGGACAGGGAACGCCGAGCAGTACTTC,CAIWTGNAEQYF
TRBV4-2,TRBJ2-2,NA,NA,TGTGCCAGCAGCCCCCTGGAGCGGGTGAGGGGGCCCGGGGAGCTGTTTTTT,CASSPLERVRGPGELFF
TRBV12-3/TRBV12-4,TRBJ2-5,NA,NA,TGTGCCAGCAGTTTACCCCCCGGGGAGACCCAGTACTTC,CASSLPPGETQYF
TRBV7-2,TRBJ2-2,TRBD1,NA,TGTGCCAGCAGCACACAGGGGGCAAACGGGGAGCTGTTTTTT,CASSTQGANGELFF
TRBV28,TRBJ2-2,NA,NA,TGTGCCAGCAGTTTGACTAGGGAGCTGTTTTTT,CASSLTRELFF
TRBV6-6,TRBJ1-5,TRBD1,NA,TGTGCCAGCAGTTACTCGGGACAGGGGACCAATCAGCCCCAGCATTTT,CASSYSGQGTNQPQHF
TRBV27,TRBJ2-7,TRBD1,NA,TGTGCCAGCAGCCTCGGGACAGACTCTTACGAGCAGTACTTC,CASSLGTDSYEQYF
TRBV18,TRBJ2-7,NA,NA,TGTGCCAGCTCAGGCCCGGGAGAACTTGACGAGCAGTACTTC,CASSGPGELDEQYF
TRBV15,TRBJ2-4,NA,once,TGTGCCACCAGCAGAGAGCCAGGTCAGTCGGTGAACATTCAGTACTTC,CATSREPGQSVNIQYF
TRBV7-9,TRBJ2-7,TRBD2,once,TGTGCCAGCAGAAAATCCGGGACTAGCGGGATCTACGAGCAGTACTTC,CASRKSGTSGIYEQYF
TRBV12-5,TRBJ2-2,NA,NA,TGTGCTAGTGGTTTGGGCACGAAACCCGGGACACACACCGGGGAGCTGTTTTTT,CASGLGTKPGTHTGELFF
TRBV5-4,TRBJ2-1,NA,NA,TGTGCCAGCAGCTTGGGTCCTGCGTCGGGTGAGCAGTTCTTC,CASSLGPASGEQFF
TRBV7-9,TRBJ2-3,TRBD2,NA,TGTGCCAGCAAGGTCTTAGCGGGAGAAACGAATACGCAGTATTTT,CASKVLAGETNTQYF
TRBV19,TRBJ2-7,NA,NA,TGTGCCAGTAGTCCAAGGTTAGGGGCTGAGCAGTACTTC,CASSPRLGAEQYF
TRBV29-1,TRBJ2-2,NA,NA,TGCAGCGTTGATAACCCGAGGACCGGGGAGCTGTTTTTT,CSVDNPRTGELFF
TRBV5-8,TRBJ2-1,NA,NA,TGTGCCAGCAGCTCGTCCTCCCGGGACTTTTACAATGAGCAGTTCTTC,CASSSSSRDFYNEQFF
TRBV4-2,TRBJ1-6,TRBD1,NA,TGTGCCAGCAGCCAACTTGACAGGGACTATAATTCACCCCTCCACTTT,CASSQLDRDYNSPLHF
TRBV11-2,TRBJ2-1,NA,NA,TGTGCCAGCAGCCCTACCTTAGGCGGGGGCGCTTACAATGAGCAGTTCTTC,CASSPTLGGGAYNEQFF
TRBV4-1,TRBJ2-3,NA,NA,TGCGCCAGCAGACAGAACCCCACAGATACGCAGTATTTT,CASRQNPTDTQYF
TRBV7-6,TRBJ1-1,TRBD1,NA,TGTGCCAGCAGCCGGGACAGGGACACTGAAGCTTTCTTT,CASSRDRDTEAFF
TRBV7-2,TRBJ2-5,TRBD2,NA,TGTGCCAGCAGCTTAGGTGGCGGGAGCGAAGAGACCCAGTACTTC,CASSLGGGSEETQYF
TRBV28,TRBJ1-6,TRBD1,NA,TGTGCCAGCAGTCCGTTTCACCGACAGGGTCCCTCCTATAATTCACCCCTCCACTTT,CASSPFHRQGPSYNSPLHF
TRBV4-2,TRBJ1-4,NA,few,TGTGCCAGCAGCCCTCAGGGAAATGAAAAACTGTTTTTT,CASSPQGNEKLFF
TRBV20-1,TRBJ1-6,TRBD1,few,TGCAGTGCTAGTATACAGGGGGCGCGGAATTCACCCCTCCACTTT,CSASIQGARNSPLHF
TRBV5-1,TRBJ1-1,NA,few,TGCGCCAGCAGCTTGGGGGGAGTTGACACTGAAGCTTTCTTT,CASSLGGVDTEAFF
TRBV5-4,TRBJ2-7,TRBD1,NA,TGTGCCAGCAGCTCCCGCGCAGGGGGCTCCTACGAGCAGTACTTC,CASSSRAGGSYEQYF
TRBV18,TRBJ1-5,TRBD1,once,TGTGCCAGCTCACCATCGGGGCAGGGGGCAGGTCAGCCCCAGCATTTT,CASSPSGQGAGQPQHF
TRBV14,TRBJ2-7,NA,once,TGTGCCAGCAGCCAGCCGGGCCCCTGGGGAGTGGGGCAGTACTTC,CASSQPGPWGVGQYF
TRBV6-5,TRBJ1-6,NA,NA,TGTGCCAGCATCCCAGACACGGATAATTCACCCCTCCACTTT,CASIPDTDNSPLHF
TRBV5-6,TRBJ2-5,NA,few,TGTGCCAGCAGCTTGAGGGCAGGGACTGCGGAGACCCAGTACTTC,CASSLRAGTAETQYF
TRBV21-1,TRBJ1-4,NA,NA,TGTGCCAGCAGCCGACCCGGGACAGGGGATGAAAAACTGTTTTTT,CASSRPGTGDEKLFF
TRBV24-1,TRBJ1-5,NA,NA,TGTGCCACCAGTGACCCCAATGCCATGGGGGGAAGGAATCAGCCCCAGCATTTT,CATSDPNAMGGRNQPQHF
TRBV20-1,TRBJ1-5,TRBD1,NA,TGCAGTGCTAGTATACAGGGGGGGGGCAATCAGCCCCAGCATTTT,CSASIQGGGNQPQHF
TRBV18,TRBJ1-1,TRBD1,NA,TGTGCCAGCTCACCCCAGGGGGCAAATCGGGTCACTGAAGCTTTCTTT,CASSPQGANRVTEAFF
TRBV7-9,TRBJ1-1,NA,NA,TGTGCCAGCAGCTTAGGAAGGCAGAGGTCCACTGAAGCTTTCTTT,CASSLGRQRSTEAFF
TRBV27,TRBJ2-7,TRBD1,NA,TGTGCCAGCAGTTTATCGGGACAGAACTACGAGCAGTACTTC,CASSLSGQNYEQYF
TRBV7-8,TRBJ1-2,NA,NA,TGTGCCAGCAGCCCCACCCTGGGCGGCTACACCTTC,CASSPTLGGYTF
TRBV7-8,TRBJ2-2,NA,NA,TGTGCCAGCAGCAAGACTAGGTTAAAGGAGCTGTTTTTT,CASSKTRLKELFF
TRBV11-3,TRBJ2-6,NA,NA,TGTGCCAGCAGCTTAGACAGCTCTGGGGCCAACGTCCTGACTTTC,CASSLDSSGANVLTF
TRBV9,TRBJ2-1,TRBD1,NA,TGTGCCAGCAGCGACCCGGGACAGCTCTCCTACAATGAGCAGTTCTTC,CASSDPGQLSYNEQFF